Below are 8 T cell receptor beta chains sequenced from a single sample in a study of T cells in Graves' hyperthyroidism and ophthalmopathy. From RNA transcripts, TCR beta CDR3 regions were amplified. The TCR CDR3 first-round RT-PCR relied on the HTBI primer set. TCRdb re-called the multiplex PCR reads with MiXCR, one entry per CDR3 protein. The sample carries about 260,000 distinct CDR3 sequences, 16% recorded once. Material for sequencing was blood. These receptors were collected from a young woman with Graves' ophthalmopathy.

The rearrangement uses TRBV20-1 and TRBJ1-2; 9 bases line up with TRBD1. Germline V gene data show CDR1 as DFQATT and CDR2 as SNEGSKA (reference sequence). The CDR3 has 14 amino acids. Trimming cost V 3 bases and J 2 bases; bases outside gene matches: 4. The DNA of the CDR3 is TGCAGTGCTAGCCGGGACAGGGCGAACTATGGCTACACCTTC. It is translated as CSASRDRANYGYTF.

J is TRBJ1-2 and V is TRBV19, with 10 bases lining up with TRBD1. Germline values: CDR1 LNHDA, CDR2 SQIVND (reference sequence). This CDR3 is 13 amino acids long. Trimming removed 8 bases from V and 8 bases from J; junction bases left unmatched: 8. The CDR3 is CASFPGQGYGYTF. In nucleotides, the CDR3 is TGTGCCAGTTTCCCGGGACAGGGGTACGGCTACACCTTC.

This clonotype was picked up many times. J is TRBJ1-1 and V is TRBV15; D may be TRBD1 (6 bases). Between the trimmed V and J ends, which lost 0 bases and 4 bases, there was a span of 12 bases. Germline V gives CDR1 LNHNV, CDR2 YYDKDF (reference sequence). This CDR3 spans 15 amino acids. CDR3 coding DNA: TGTGCCACCAGCAGAGATCACAACAGGGTCACTGAAGCTTTCTTT. Its translation is CATSRDHNRVTEAFF.

This clonotype was picked up many times. The chain couples TRBV6-1 to TRBJ2-2; TRBD1 matches 7 bases. The CDR3 runs 14 residues. The germline V gene has CDR1 MNHNS and CDR2 SASEGT. V lost 7 bases, J lost 2 bases, and 4 bases stayed unmatched. CDR3 DNA: TGTGCCAGCATTAACAGGGGTAACACCGGGGAGCTGTTTTTT. Amino acid sequence: CASINRGNTGELFF.

This clonotype was found a few times. This chain links TRBV7-6 with TRBJ1-6; 7 nucleotides agree with TRBD1. The ends lost 1 base at V and 7 bases at J; junction bases unmatched: 4. Germline V lookup: CDR1 SGHVS, CDR2 FNYEAQ. The CDR3 extends over 15 amino acids. In DNA, the CDR3 is TGTGCCAGCAGCTTAGGACAGGGTTGGAATTCACCCCTCCACTTT. It specifies CASSLGQGWNSPLHF. The complete variable domain, with remaining parts taken from reference TRBV7-6 and TRBJ1-6, reads GAGVSQSPRYKVTKRGQDVALRCDPISGHVSLYWYRQALGQGPEFLTYFNYEAQQDKSGLPNDRFSAERPEGSISTLTIQRTEQRDSAMYRCASSLGQGWNSPLHFGNGTRLTVT.

This chain links TRBV30 with TRBJ2-5, with 10 bases that match TRBD2. Germline V gene data show CDR1 as GTSNPN and CDR2 as SVGIG (reference sequence). This CDR3 spans 15 amino acids. J lost 0 bases, V lost 1 base, and 2 bases had no gene match. The CDR3 DNA reads as TGTGCCTGGAGTGCAGGACTAGCGGACCAAGAGACCCAGTACTTC. Protein product: CAWSAGLADQETQYF.

This clonotype was picked up many times. The rearrangement links TRBV29-1 to TRBJ2-2; possibly TRBD1 for D (5 bases). The CDR3 runs 14 residues. Germline V lookup: CDR1 SQVTM, CDR2 ANQGSEA. V lost 7 bases and J lost 4, with 16 bases in between. CDR3 residues: CSGRGTLGTGELFF. The CDR3 DNA follows: TGCAGCGGAAGGGGTACACTGGGCACCGGGGAGCTGTTTTTT.

This clonotype came up many times. This chain connects TRBV28 to TRBJ1-5; D is undetermined. V was shortened by 5 bases and J by 0 bases, with 11 bases between the two germline ends. The CDR3 consists of 15 residues. Germline-derived CDR1 and CDR2 are MDHEN and SYDVKM. The CDR3 DNA reads as TGTGCCAGCAGTCTAATCAGGAATAGCAATCAGCCCCAGCATTTT. Amino acids: CASSLIRNSNQPQHF.